The 17 T cell receptor beta chains below all came from one sample that was sequenced in a study of blood T cell repertoires in COVID-19. Produced via immunoSEQ multiplex PCR; TCRdb's table is partial and in-frame only. The repertoire includes roughly 170,000 clones, approximately 87% of them detected once, and less than 25% sits in the top ten. Specimen: peripheral blood. These receptors all stem from a man between 65 and 80 years old with active or convalescent COVID-19.

The gene calls are TRBV19 and TRBJ1-4; D may be TRBD1 (5 bases). Germline V gives CDR1 LNHDA, CDR2 SQIVND (reference sequence). CDR3 length: 14 residues. Trimming took 3 bases from V and 6 from J, leaving 11 bases between them. The chain's CDR3 is CASSIPGGHEKLFF. For the CDR3, the DNA is TGTGCCAGTAGTATCCCCGGGGGACATGAAAAACTGTTTTTT.

The genes are TRBV30 and TRBJ1-2; 11 nucleotides align to TRBD1. V trimming: 1 base; J trimming: 2 bases; junction bases outside the gene matches: 3. The CDR3 sequence is 15 residues long. Germline V gene sequence: CDR1 GTSNPN, CDR2 SVGIG (reference sequence). The CDR3 is CAWSARDRGNYGYTF. DNA of the CDR3: TGTGCCTGGAGTGCCCGGGACAGGGGGAACTATGGCTACACCTTC.

This clone was found a few times. V is TRBV6-6 and J is TRBJ1-2; 8 bases agree with TRBD1. The V and J ends lost 2 bases and 7 bases, in that order; junction bases with no gene match: 6. The CDR3 is made up of 14 amino acids. The germline gives CDR1 MNHNY, CDR2 SVGAGI (reference sequence). The CDR3 DNA is TGTGCCAGCAGTTACGTGCAGGGGGCGCTTGGCTACACCTTC. It codes for CASSYVQGALGYTF.

CDR3 sequence reads: CASSLGTRYGYTF. The CDR3 coding sequence is TGCGCCAGCAGCTTGGGTACACGCTATGGCTACACCTTC. This rearrangement joins TRBV5-1 to TRBJ1-2; D is undetermined. V shed 0 bases and J shed 4 bases, with 7 bases lying between them. The germline V gene has CDR1 SGHRS and CDR2 YFSETQ. The CDR3 is 13 residues long.

CDR3 DNA sequence: TGTGCCAGCAGCTCACAGGGTAGCACGCAGTATTTT. Its translation is CASSSQGSTQYF. This chain uses TRBV7-9 with TRBJ2-3; D perhaps matches TRBD1 (6 bases). The CDR3 length is 12 residues. The V and J ends lost 4 bases and 9 bases respectively, with 11 bases between them. Germline lookup yields CDR1 SEHNR and CDR2 FQNEAQ (reference sequence).

In the case of this clone: This CDR3 is also generated by other DNA sequences in the sample. J is TRBJ2-1 and V is TRBV18; 16 bases line up with TRBD2. In germline, CDR1 is KGHSH, CDR2 LQKENI. This CDR3 is built from 18 residues. Germline trimming cut 0 bases from V and 1 base from J; bases unmatched to any gene: 0. The CDR3 here is CASSPPGLAGGSYNEQFF. The CDR3 nucleotides read TGTGCCAGCTCACCACCGGGACTAGCGGGAGGGTCCTACAATGAGCAGTTCTTC.

This clone was detected only once. The chain couples TRBV29-1 to TRBJ2-1; TRBD1 matches at 7 bases. The germline V gene has CDR1 SQVTM and CDR2 ANQGSEA. The CDR3 loop spans 13 amino acids. Here the CDR3 reads CSVTGALYNEQFF. In nucleotides, the CDR3 is TGCAGTGTCACAGGGGCCCTGTACAATGAGCAGTTCTTC.

The chain couples TRBV10-2 to TRBJ1-3; perhaps TRBD1 as D (6 bases). CDR1 and CDR2 from the germline V gene are WSHSY and SAAADI. CDR3 size: 15 residues. The V end was cut by 3 bases, the J end by 4 bases, with 13 bases between. In DNA form, the CDR3 reads TGCGCCAGCAGTGACCGCGGGGGCTCAGGAAACACCATATATTTT. This encodes CASSDRGGSGNTIYF.

The chain recombines TRBV7-8 with TRBJ2-5, with 10 bases that match TRBD1. CDR1 is SGHVS and CDR2 is FQNEAQ in the germline V gene. With V trimmed by 4 bases and J by 2 bases, 1 base remained unmatched. The CDR3 has 14 residues. CDR3 loop: CASSWGQGQETQYF. The CDR3 DNA follows: TGTGCCAGCAGCTGGGGACAGGGGCAAGAGACCCAGTACTTC.

This clone has a handful of counts. The chain links TRBV7-9 to TRBJ2-2; no reliable D call. Trimming removed 3 bases from V and 4 bases from J, with 6 bases in between. This CDR3 region has 13 residues. Germline V gene data show CDR1 as SEHNR and CDR2 as FQNEAQ (reference sequence). CDR3 region: CASSFGTTGELFF. CDR3 sequence (DNA): TGTGCCAGCAGCTTCGGTACCACCGGGGAGCTGTTTTTT.

The chain couples TRBV6-2 or TRBV6-3 to TRBJ1-1; D call uncertain. Germline CDR1 is MNHEY and CDR2 is SVGEGT. V dropped 6 bases and J dropped 1 base, with 12 bases sitting between them. The length of the CDR3 is 14 residues. The CDR3 nucleotides are TGTGCCAGCAGCGACAACCGGGGGAACACTGAAGCTTTCTTT. Translated, it gives CASSDNRGNTEAFF.

V gene TRBV11-3 combines with J gene TRBJ2-3, with D perhaps TRBD2 (5 bases). The germline CDR1 and CDR2 sequences are SGHNT and YENEEA. V was clipped by 1 base and J by 1 base, with 9 bases between them. This CDR3 is 15 amino acids long. The CDR3 DNA reads as TGTGCCAGCAGCTTAGGTGGTAGCGGCACAGATACGCAGTATTTT. Encoded protein: CASSLGGSGTDTQYF.

The V and J genes are TRBV12-5 and TRBJ1-6, with a tentative D call TRBD1 (5 bases). Germline V gene sequence: CDR1 LGHNT, CDR2 FRNRAP. Trimming pared 6 bases from V and 7 bases from J, leaving 16 bases between. The CDR3 runs to 15 residues. The CDR3 DNA reads as TGTGCTAGTGGCCGGAACGACAGAGTGAATTCACCCCTCCACTTT. This sequence encodes CASGRNDRVNSPLHF. The variable domain in full, with the rest retrieved from reference TRBV12-5 and TRBJ1-6, is DARVTQTPRHKVTEMGQEVTMRCQPILGHNTVFWYRQTMMQGLELLAYFRNRAPLDDSGMPKDRFSAEMPDATLATLKIQPSEPRDSAVYFCASGRNDRVNSPLHFGNGTRLTVT.

The V and J genes are TRBV30 and TRBJ1-1, with a tentative D call TRBD1 (5 bases). Germline CDR1 is GTSNPN and CDR2 is SVGIG (reference sequence). The CDR3 consists of 12 residues. V gave up 8 bases and J gave up 1 base, with 11 bases separating them. The CDR3 DNA sequence: TGTGCCGCGGGACGGCGGAACACTGAAGCTTTCTTT. Encoded protein: CAAGRRNTEAFF.

The chain employs TRBV7-2 and TRBJ1-1; 9 positions match TRBD1. The CDR3 is 16 amino acids. Per germline, CDR1 SGHTA and CDR2 FQGNSA. V dropped 5 bases and J dropped 1; count of bases not matched to a gene: 8. The CDR3 sequence: CASSKGQGGRNTEAFF. Written as DNA, the CDR3 is TGTGCCAGCAGCAAGGGACAGGGAGGGAGGAACACTGAAGCTTTCTTT. The full variable domain, rest sourced from reference TRBV7-2 and TRBJ1-1, is GAGVSQSPSNKVTEKGKDVELRCDPISGHTALYWYRQSLGQGLEFLIYFQGNSAPDKSGLPSDRFSAERTGGSVSTLTIQRTQQEDSAVYLCASSKGQGGRNTEAFFGQGTRLTVV.

The table lists this clone with a count of one. The gene calls are TRBV5-1 and TRBJ1-4; D gene uncertain. The CDR3 covers 14 residues. V was cut by 1 base and J by 0 bases, with 4 bases left in between. Germline V gives CDR1 SGHRS, CDR2 YFSETQ. The CDR3 loop is CASSLTATNEKLFF. The DNA of the CDR3 is TGCGCCAGCAGCTTGACAGCAACTAATGAAAAACTGTTTTTT.

This clone was seen a handful of times. The V and J genes are TRBV19 and TRBJ1-5; unclear D gene. Deletions cut 10 bases from V and 2 bases from J, with 12 bases between. The CDR3 has 13 amino acids. Germline values: CDR1 LNHDA, CDR2 SQIVND (reference sequence). The CDR3 nucleotides are TGTGCCACTAGAGAGTTGGGCAATCAGCCCCAGCATTTT. This codes for CATRELGNQPQHF. Variable domain in full (rest from reference TRBV19 and TRBJ1-5): DGGITQSPKYLFRKEGQNVTLSCEQNLNHDAMYWYRQDPGQGLRLIYYSQIVNDFQKGDIAEGYSVSREKKESFPLTVTSAQKNPTAFYLCATRELGNQPQHFGDGTRLSIL.